The rows below give T cell receptor beta chains drawn from one sample of a study of cytomegalovirus exposure and HLA in healthy donors. The protocol was immunoSEQ multiplex PCR, while the TCRdb copy is restricted to in-frame clones and leaves out a portion. The repertoire consists of approximately 210,000 clones, with roughly 76% occurring once and the leading ten covering roughly 2%. The sequenced sample consisted of PBMCs. Every receptor here comes from a woman aged 25-40 years in good health and CMV-seropositive. CDR3s include the opening cysteine and the closing phenylalanine or tryptophan. The D gene is left open where the match is weak. Expanded clones get a size class; other rows say once, few or many, or leave the size out.

j_gene	abundance	v_gene	d_gene	CDR3nt	CDR3aa
TRBJ1-4	NA	TRBV6-6	NA	TGTGCCAGCTCCTGGCGCAGGGTTACTAATGAAAAACTGTTTTTT	CASSWRRVTNEKLFF
TRBJ1-6	once	TRBV2	TRBD1	TGTGCCACCCAAGGAGGGACAGGGGACTCACCTCTCCACTTT	CATQGGTGDSPLHF
TRBJ2-7	NA	TRBV5-1	TRBD2	TGCGCCAGCAGCAAGCGGGAGGTCCTCCCCTACGAGCAGTACTTC	CASSKREVLPYEQYF
TRBJ1-1	NA	TRBV18	NA	TGTGCCAGCTCACAATGGGACGGGAGTGAAGCTTTCTTT	CASSQWDGSEAFF
TRBJ1-4	NA	TRBV5-6	NA	TGTGCCAGCAGCTTGGGACTAAACCATGAAAAACTGTTTTTT	CASSLGLNHEKLFF
TRBJ2-7	NA	TRBV5-4	TRBD2	TGTGCCAGCAGCACCGGGGGGCTAGCGGGAGGGATCTACGAGCAGTACTTC	CASSTGGLAGGIYEQYF
TRBJ1-5	few	TRBV2	NA	TGTGCCAGCAGTGACAGGCGGACTAATCAGCCCCAGCATTTT	CASSDRRTNQPQHF
TRBJ2-2	NA	TRBV5-1	NA	TGCGCCAGCAGCTTGGTGACAGTGAACACCGGGGAGCTGTTTTTT	CASSLVTVNTGELFF
TRBJ2-5	NA	TRBV5-1	TRBD2	TGCGCCAGCACCTCGGGGGGGGCCCGAGGAAACCAGTACTTC	CASTSGGARGNQYF
TRBJ1-2	NA	TRBV18	TRBD1	TGTGCCAGCTCACCGGGACAGGGAGCTCAAGGCTACACCTTC	CASSPGQGAQGYTF
TRBJ1-6	NA	TRBV7-2	NA	TGTGCCAGCACCCGAAAAGGGGGATTAGGGAATTCACCCCTCCACTTT	CASTRKGGLGNSPLHF
TRBJ2-2	NA	TRBV19	NA	TGTGCCAGTAAAATAAGATTTCTATACGGGGAGCTGTTTTTT	CASKIRFLYGELFF
TRBJ2-1	NA	TRBV5-1	NA	TGCGCCAGCAGCTTGGACAGGATTGTTGAGCAGTTCTTC	CASSLDRIVEQFF
TRBJ1-1	NA	TRBV5-1	NA	TGCGCCAGCAGCCAACAGGCAACGAACACTGAAGCTTTCTTT	CASSQQATNTEAFF
TRBJ1-1	NA	TRBV27	TRBD1	TGTGCCAGCAGCGTCTCTCGACAGGGGGCCACTGAAGCTTTCTTT	CASSVSRQGATEAFF
TRBJ2-2	NA	TRBV6-1	TRBD1	TGTGCCAGCAATGACCGGGACAGGGTGGGCACCGGGGAGCTGTTTTTT	CASNDRDRVGTGELFF
TRBJ2-5	NA	TRBV18	TRBD2	TGTGCCAGCTCACCAGCCGGGGGGTCGATATCGGAGACCCAGTACTTC	CASSPAGGSISETQYF
TRBJ2-5	NA	TRBV29-1	NA	TGCAGCGTTGGACTAAATTGGGAGACCCAGTACTTC	CSVGLNWETQYF
TRBJ2-1	NA	TRBV19	NA	TGTGCCAGTAGTATTCAGATCCAGTCCTACAATGAGCAGTTCTTC	CASSIQIQSYNEQFF
TRBJ1-1	NA	TRBV20-1	NA	TGCATGGGAGGGGTGAACACTGAAGCTTTCTTT	CMGGVNTEAFF
TRBJ1-4	NA	TRBV7-9	TRBD1	TGTGCCAGCAGCTTATATCCCAGGGGGTGGAGTGAAAAACTGTTTTTT	CASSLYPRGWSEKLFF
TRBJ1-6	NA	TRBV28	NA	TGTGCCAGCACGAGCAGGGTGAATTCACCCCTCCACTTT	CASTSRVNSPLHF
TRBJ2-1	NA	TRBV2	TRBD2	TGTGCCAGCAGTGATGCGTGGACTAGCCCCGATGAGCAGTTCTTC	CASSDAWTSPDEQFF
TRBJ2-5	few	TRBV7-2	NA	TGTGCCAGCAGCTTAATACGCGGCGGGACAGACCAAGAGACCCAGTACTTC	CASSLIRGGTDQETQYF
TRBJ1-2	NA	TRBV5-6	NA	TGTGCCAGCAACAACCAGGGGACGGGCTACACCTTC	CASNNQGTGYTF
TRBJ2-3	few	TRBV28	NA	TGTGCCAGCAGTTTATGGGGGCAGGCGGCTCACACAGATACGCAGTATTTT	CASSLWGQAAHTDTQYF
TRBJ1-2	once	TRBV5-4	NA	TGTGCCAGCAGCTTGGCCTCCCAGGGTACGGTGGGCTACACCTTC	CASSLASQGTVGYTF
TRBJ2-7	NA	TRBV4-1	TRBD2	TGCGCCAGCAGCCAAGCTGGGACTAGCGGGGGGTACGAGCAGTACTTC	CASSQAGTSGGYEQYF
TRBJ1-5	NA	TRBV6-1	NA	TGTGCCAGCAGTGAAGGGGCGTATAGCAATCAGCCCCAGCATTTT	CASSEGAYSNQPQHF
TRBJ2-5	NA	TRBV10-3	TRBD2	TGTGCCACCGGACTAGCGGGAGGCCAAGAGACCCAGTACTTC	CATGLAGGQETQYF
TRBJ1-1	NA	TRBV30	NA	TGTGCCTGGAACCCGGTGAACACTGAAGCTTTCTTT	CAWNPVNTEAFF
TRBJ1-1	NA	TRBV28	NA	TGTGCCAGCAGTTTAGGCTCTGCTAGGCACGCTTTCTTT	CASSLGSARHAFF
TRBJ2-1	NA	TRBV9	NA	TGTGCCAGCAGCGTAGACGGAGTTTCACTAGTGGGTGAGCAGTTCTTC	CASSVDGVSLVGEQFF
TRBJ2-1	NA	TRBV7-9	NA	TGTGCCAGCAGCTTAGCGATGATTAGCGGTGAGCAGTTCTTC	CASSLAMISGEQFF
TRBJ2-7	NA	TRBV5-1	NA	TGCGCCAGCAGCCGGGGACTTTCTACCTACGAGCAGTACTTC	CASSRGLSTYEQYF
TRBJ2-1	NA	TRBV6-4	TRBD2	TGTGCCAGCAGCCGACTCCTAGCGGGAGTTCTAAATGAGCAGTTCTTC	CASSRLLAGVLNEQFF
TRBJ2-5	once	TRBV10-3	NA	TGTGCCATCAGTGACGGTGTAGAGACCCAGTACTTC	CAISDGVETQYF
TRBJ2-2	few	TRBV28	NA	TGTGCCAGCAGTTTAACGCCGACAGGGAACACCGGGGAGCTGTTTTTT	CASSLTPTGNTGELFF
TRBJ2-5	NA	TRBV2	TRBD2	TGTGCCAGCAGACTGACTAGCGGGTACCAAGAGACCCAGTACTTC	CASRLTSGYQETQYF
TRBJ2-5	NA	TRBV2	TRBD2	TGTGCCAACGGGACTAGCGGGGGAGAGACCCAGTACTTC	CANGTSGGETQYF
TRBJ2-7	few	TRBV25-1	NA	TGTGCCAGCAGTGATCCGACGGGGATCTACGAGCAGTACTTC	CASSDPTGIYEQYF
TRBJ1-1	NA	TRBV4-1	TRBD1	TGCGCCAGCAGCCAAGGCCGGACAGGGTGGATGAACACTGAAGCTTTCTTT	CASSQGRTGWMNTEAFF
TRBJ2-3	NA	TRBV28	NA	TGTGCCAGCAGTTTCATTTCTATTGGCGGAGATACGCAGTATTTT	CASSFISIGGDTQYF
TRBJ1-1	NA	TRBV28	NA	TGTGCCAGCACCCCCTTTGGGCAGAACGAAGCTTTCTTT	CASTPFGQNEAFF
TRBJ2-7	once	TRBV28	TRBD1	TGTGCCAGCAGTCTCTCCACGACAGGGGCCTACGAGCAGTACTTC	CASSLSTTGAYEQYF
TRBJ2-1	NA	TRBV18	NA	TGTGCCAGCTCACCAACCCAGGGGTTTGAGCAGTTCTTC	CASSPTQGFEQFF
TRBJ1-3	NA	TRBV19	NA	TGTGCCACCCGCCCCACGGAGCGACGGTCCTCTGGAAACACCATATATTTT	CATRPTERRSSGNTIYF
TRBJ2-1	NA	TRBV7-6	NA	TGTGCCAGCAGCCGAACCGGAGGGAGTTCCAATGAGCAGTTCTTC	CASSRTGGSSNEQFF